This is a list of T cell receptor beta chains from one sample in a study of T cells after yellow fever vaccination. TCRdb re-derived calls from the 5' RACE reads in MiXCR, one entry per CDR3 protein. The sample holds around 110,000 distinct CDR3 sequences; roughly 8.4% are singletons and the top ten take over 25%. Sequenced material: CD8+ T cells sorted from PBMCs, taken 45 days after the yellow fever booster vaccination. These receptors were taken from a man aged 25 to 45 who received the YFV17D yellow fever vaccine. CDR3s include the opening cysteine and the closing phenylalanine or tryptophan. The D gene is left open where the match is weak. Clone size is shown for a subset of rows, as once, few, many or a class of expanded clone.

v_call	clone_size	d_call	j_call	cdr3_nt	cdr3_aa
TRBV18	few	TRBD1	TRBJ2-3	TGTGCCAGCTCCTTATCCCGGGACAGGAGTACAGATACGCAGTATTTT	CASSLSRDRSTDTQYF
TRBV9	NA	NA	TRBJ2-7	TGTGCCAGCAGCGTAGTTCCCAGTTCCTACGAGCAGTACTTC	CASSVVPSSYEQYF
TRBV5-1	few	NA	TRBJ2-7	TGCGCCAGCAGCTTAACTCTGGTTTTCGACGAGCAGTACTTC	CASSLTLVFDEQYF
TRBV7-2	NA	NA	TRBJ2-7	TGTGCCAGCAGCGCCCGCGGGACCCTCGACTCCTACGAGCAGTACTTC	CASSARGTLDSYEQYF
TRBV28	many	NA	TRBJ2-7	TGTGCCAGCAGTTTAGGTGGTGGTCAGGGCCCGTACTTC	CASSLGGGQGPYF
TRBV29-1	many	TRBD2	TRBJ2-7	TGCAGCGTTCCGGGGGGAAGCGCCTACGAGCAGTACTTC	CSVPGGSAYEQYF
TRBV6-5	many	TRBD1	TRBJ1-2	TGTGCCAGCAGACGACAGGGTTCCTATGGCTACACCTTC	CASRRQGSYGYTF
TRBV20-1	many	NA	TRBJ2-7	TGCAGTGCAACAAATACCGGGATCCGATCCTACGAGCAGTACTTC	CSATNTGIRSYEQYF
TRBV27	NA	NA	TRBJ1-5	TGTGCCAGCAGGGGACCGGGTAGCAATCAGCCCCAGCATTTT	CASRGPGSNQPQHF
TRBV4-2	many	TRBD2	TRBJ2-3	TGTGCCAGCAGCCAAGATGGGACTAGCGGCACAGATACGCAGTATTTT	CASSQDGTSGTDTQYF
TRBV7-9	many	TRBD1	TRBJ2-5	TGTGCCAGCAGCTACGGACAGGGAACGCAAGAGACCCAGTACTTC	CASSYGQGTQETQYF
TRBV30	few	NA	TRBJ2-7	TGTGCCTGGAGTGTTAGTCCCAGCTACGAGCAGTACTTC	CAWSVSPSYEQYF
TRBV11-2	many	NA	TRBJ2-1	TGTGCCAGCAGCTTATACCCCCCGGATGAGCAGTTCTTC	CASSLYPPDEQFF
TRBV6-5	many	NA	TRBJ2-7	TGTGCCAGCAGTTACTCGAGTGCCTACGAGCAGTACTTC	CASSYSSAYEQYF
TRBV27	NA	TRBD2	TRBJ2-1	TGTGCCAGCAGTTCTACAGGCGCGGGAGGGCCGGATGAGCAGTTCTTC	CASSSTGAGGPDEQFF
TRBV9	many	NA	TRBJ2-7	TGTGCCAGCAGCGTAGTATTGGGGTCCGAGCAGTACTTC	CASSVVLGSEQYF
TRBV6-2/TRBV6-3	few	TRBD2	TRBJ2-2	TGTGCCAGCAGTTACTCGGCTAGCGGGAGTCTCACCGGGGAGCTGTTTTTT	CASSYSASGSLTGELFF
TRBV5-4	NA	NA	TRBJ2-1	TGTGCCAGCAGCTTGGGGTGGAGCCGCGGTCTCAAGGATGAGCAGTTCTTC	CASSLGWSRGLKDEQFF
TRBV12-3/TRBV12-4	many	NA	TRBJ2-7	TGTGCCAGCAGTTTTACCCAACAGAGGACCTCCTACGAGCAGTACTTC	CASSFTQQRTSYEQYF
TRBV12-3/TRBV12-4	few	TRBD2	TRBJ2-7	TGTGCCAGCAACCTGACTAGCAGAGGGGTCTCCTACGAGCAGTACTTC	CASNLTSRGVSYEQYF
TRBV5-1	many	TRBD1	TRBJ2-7	TGCGCCAGCAGCTTGTATACCGGGACAGGGGGAAACGAGCAGTACTTC	CASSLYTGTGGNEQYF
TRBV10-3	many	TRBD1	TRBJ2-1	TGTGCCATCAGTATGCCCGGGACAGGACTCTACAATGAGCAGTTCTTC	CAISMPGTGLYNEQFF
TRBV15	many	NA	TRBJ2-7	TGTGCCACCAGCAGAGAAGTCGGCTACGAGCAGTACTTC	CATSREVGYEQYF
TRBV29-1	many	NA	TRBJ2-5	TGCAGCGTTGATGTCGAGACCCAGTACTTC	CSVDVETQYF
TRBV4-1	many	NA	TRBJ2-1	TGCGCCAGCAGCCAAGATTCCCGGTCCTCCTACAATGAGCAGTTCTTC	CASSQDSRSSYNEQFF
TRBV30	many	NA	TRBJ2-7	TGTGCCGGGAAGGCCTCCTACGAGCAGTACTTC	CAGKASYEQYF
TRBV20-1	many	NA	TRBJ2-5	TGCAGTGCTAGAGGGGAGAAATACCAAGAGACCCAGTACTTC	CSARGEKYQETQYF
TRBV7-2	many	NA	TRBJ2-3	TGTGCCAGCAGCTTAGTATTAAGGACGCAGTATTTT	CASSLVLRTQYF
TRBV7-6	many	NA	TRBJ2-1	TGTGCCAGCAGCTTACAGCTGTTCAATGAGCAGTTCTTC	CASSLQLFNEQFF
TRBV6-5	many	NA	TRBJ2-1	TGTGCCAGCAGTTACTCCACTCCTACAGTGTACAATGAGCAGTTCTTC	CASSYSTPTVYNEQFF
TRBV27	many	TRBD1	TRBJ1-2	TGTGCCAGCAGTCCGTGGACAGGGCAAGGGGATGGCTACACCTTC	CASSPWTGQGDGYTF
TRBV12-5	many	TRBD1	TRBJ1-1	TGTGCTAGTGGTCTGGGACAGGGCGGAACTGAAGCTTTCTTT	CASGLGQGGTEAFF
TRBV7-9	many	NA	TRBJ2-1	TGTGCCAGCAGCCCAAAGGAGGTTACCTACAATGAGCAGTTCTTC	CASSPKEVTYNEQFF
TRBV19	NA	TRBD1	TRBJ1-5	TGTGCCAGTAGGCCCCAGGGGGAGAGCAATCAGCCCCAGCATTTT	CASRPQGESNQPQHF
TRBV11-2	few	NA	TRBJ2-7	TGTGCCAGCAGCTTAGGCCCAGGGGGGTACGAGCAGTACTTC	CASSLGPGGYEQYF
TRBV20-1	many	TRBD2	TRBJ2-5	TGCAGTGGGTGGTCTAGCGGGAGATCTGGGACCCAGTACTTC	CSGWSSGRSGTQYF
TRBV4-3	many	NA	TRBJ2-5	TGCGCCAGCAGCCAGGGGAGCTTAGAGACCCAGTACTTC	CASSQGSLETQYF